This TCR beta chain appears in the sequencing data of a study of response to subunit inactivated influenza vaccine. TCRdb re-called the RT-PCR reads with MiXCR, one entry per CDR3 protein. The sample has roughly 620,000 distinct CDR3 sequences, roughly 10% seen once. The ends were cut back, 5 bases at V and 3 bases at J, with 23 bases in the middle. The CDR3 runs to 17 residues. Germline values: CDR1 MNHEY, CDR2 SVGEGT. These data also formed part of another study, on T cells expressing NK-cell markers. That investigation notes: The TCR beta cDNA came from 5'RACE template switching with UMIs. CD8+ T cells in roughly six donors included dominant NKG2C+ clonotypes at 1.0-7.0%. A handful of donors showed these clonotypes also leading the CD3+CD56-NKG2C+ fraction.

The chain joins TRBV6-2 or TRBV6-3 to TRBJ2-7; possibly TRBD1 for D (6 bases). Material: PBMCs from blood, obtained on the day of vaccination. This receptor was identified in a man over 45 who received an inactivated influenza vaccine. The chain's CDR3 is CASSPERPDRSGYEQYF. CDR3 in DNA: TGTGCCAGCAGTCCCGAACGCCCCGACAGGTCGGGCTACGAGCAGTACTTC.